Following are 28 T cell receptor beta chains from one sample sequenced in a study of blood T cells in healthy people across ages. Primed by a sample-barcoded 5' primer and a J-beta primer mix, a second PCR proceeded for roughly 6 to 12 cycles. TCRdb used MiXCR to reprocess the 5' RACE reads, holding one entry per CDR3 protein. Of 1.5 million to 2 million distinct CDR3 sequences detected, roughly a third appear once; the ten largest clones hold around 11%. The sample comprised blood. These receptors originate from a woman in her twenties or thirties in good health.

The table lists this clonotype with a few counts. CDR3 bases: TGTGCCAGCCGAGGACTCTATGGCTACACCTTC. Protein sequence: CASRGLYGYTF. The gene calls are TRBV9 and TRBJ1-2; D is ambiguous. V gave up 7 bases and J gave up 4 bases, with 8 bases separating them. The CDR3 contains 11 residues. The germline V gene encodes CDR1 SGDLS and CDR2 YYNGEE.

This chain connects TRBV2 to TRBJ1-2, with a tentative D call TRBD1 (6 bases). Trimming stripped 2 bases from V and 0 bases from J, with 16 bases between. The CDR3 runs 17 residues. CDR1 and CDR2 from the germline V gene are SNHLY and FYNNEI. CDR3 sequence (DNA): TGTGCCAGCAGTGAATGGGACACACTAACTTCTAACTATGGCTACACCTTC. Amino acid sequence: CASSEWDTLTSNYGYTF.

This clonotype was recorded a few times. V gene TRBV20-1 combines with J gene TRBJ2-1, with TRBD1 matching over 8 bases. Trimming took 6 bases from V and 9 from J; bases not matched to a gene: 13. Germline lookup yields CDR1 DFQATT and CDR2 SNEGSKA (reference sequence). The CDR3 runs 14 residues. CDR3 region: CSAPRTGKASEQFF. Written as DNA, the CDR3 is TGCAGTGCACCTCGGACAGGGAAGGCCTCTGAGCAGTTCTTC.

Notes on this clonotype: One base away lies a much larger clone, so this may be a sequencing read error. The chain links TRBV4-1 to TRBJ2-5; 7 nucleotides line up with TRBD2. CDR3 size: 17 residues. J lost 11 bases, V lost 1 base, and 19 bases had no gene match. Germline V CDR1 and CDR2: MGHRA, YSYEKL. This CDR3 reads CASSQGSAGALNYGQYF. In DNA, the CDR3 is TGCGCCAGCAGCCAAGGGTCTGCGGGAGCGCTTAACTACGGGCAGTACTTC.

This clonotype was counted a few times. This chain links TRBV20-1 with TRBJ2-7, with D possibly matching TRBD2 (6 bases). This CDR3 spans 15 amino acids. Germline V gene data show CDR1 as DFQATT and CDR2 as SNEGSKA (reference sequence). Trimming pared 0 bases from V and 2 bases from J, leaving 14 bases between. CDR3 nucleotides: TGCAGTGCTAGAGATAGGACGGGAGCAGCCTACGAGCAGTACTTC. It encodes CSARDRTGAAYEQYF.

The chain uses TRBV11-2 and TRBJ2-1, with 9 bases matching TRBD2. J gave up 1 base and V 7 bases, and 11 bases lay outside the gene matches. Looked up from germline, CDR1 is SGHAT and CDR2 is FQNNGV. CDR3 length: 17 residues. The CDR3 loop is CASTNRGSGSSYNEQFF. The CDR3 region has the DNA TGTGCCAGCACCAATCGGGGTAGCGGGAGTTCCTACAATGAGCAGTTCTTC.

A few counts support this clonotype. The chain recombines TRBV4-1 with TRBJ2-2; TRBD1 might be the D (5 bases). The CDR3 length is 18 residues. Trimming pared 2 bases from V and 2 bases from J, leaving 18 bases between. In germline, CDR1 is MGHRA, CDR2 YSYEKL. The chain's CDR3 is CASSQSKPGQLNTGELFF. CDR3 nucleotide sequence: TGCGCCAGCAGCCAATCCAAACCCGGACAATTAAACACCGGGGAGCTGTTTTTT.

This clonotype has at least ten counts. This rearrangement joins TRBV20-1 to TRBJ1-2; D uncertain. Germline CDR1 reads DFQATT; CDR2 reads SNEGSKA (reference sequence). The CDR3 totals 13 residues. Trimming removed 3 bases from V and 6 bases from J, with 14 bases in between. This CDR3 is CSASIGRADGYTF. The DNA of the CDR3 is TGCAGTGCTAGTATTGGAAGGGCGGATGGCTACACCTTC.

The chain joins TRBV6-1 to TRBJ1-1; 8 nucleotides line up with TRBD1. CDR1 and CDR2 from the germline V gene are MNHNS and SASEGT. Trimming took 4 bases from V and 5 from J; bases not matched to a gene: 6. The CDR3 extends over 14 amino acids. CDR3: CASSAQDRDTEAFF. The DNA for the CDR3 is TGTGCCAGCAGTGCCCAGGACAGGGATACTGAAGCTTTCTTT.

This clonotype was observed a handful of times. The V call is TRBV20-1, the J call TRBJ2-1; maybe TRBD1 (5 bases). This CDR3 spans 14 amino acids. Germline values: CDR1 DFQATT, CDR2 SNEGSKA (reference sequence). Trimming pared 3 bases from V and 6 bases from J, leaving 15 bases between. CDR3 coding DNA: TGCAGTGCTAGGGGGCAGGGTAAGAGCAATGAGCAGTTCTTC. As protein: CSARGQGKSNEQFF.

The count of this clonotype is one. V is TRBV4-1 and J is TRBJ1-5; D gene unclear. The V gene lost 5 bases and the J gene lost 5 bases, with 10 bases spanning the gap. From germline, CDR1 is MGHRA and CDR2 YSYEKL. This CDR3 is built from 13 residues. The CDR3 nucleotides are TGCGCCAGCAGCACCGTCCAGGATCAGCCCCAGCATTTT. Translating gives CASSTVQDQPQHF.

CDR3: CAIRDRADTIYF. CDR3 sequence (DNA): TGTGCCATCAGGGACAGGGCGGACACCATATATTTT. The rearrangement uses TRBV10-3 and TRBJ1-3; TRBD1 aligns across 8 bases. Germline CDR1 ENHRY, CDR2 SYGVKD. V lost 6 bases, J lost 8 bases, and 3 bases stayed unmatched. This CDR3 is built from 12 residues.

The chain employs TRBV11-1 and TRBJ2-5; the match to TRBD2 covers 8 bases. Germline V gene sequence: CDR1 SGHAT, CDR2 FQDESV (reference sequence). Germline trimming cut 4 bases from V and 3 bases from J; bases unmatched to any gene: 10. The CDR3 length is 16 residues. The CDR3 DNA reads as TGTGCCAGCAGCTCCGCGGGACTAGGTTTTGAAGAGACCCAGTACTTC. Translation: CASSSAGLGFEETQYF.

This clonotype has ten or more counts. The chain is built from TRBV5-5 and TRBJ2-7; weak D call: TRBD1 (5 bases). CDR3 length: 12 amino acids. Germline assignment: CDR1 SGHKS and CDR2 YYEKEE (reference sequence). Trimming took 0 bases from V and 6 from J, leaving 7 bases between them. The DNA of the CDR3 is TGTGCCAGCAGCTTGGGGACAAGCGAGCAGTACTTC. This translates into CASSLGTSEQYF.

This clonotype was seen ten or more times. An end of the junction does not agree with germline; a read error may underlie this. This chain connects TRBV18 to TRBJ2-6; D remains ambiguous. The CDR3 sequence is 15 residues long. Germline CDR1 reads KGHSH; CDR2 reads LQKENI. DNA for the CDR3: TGCGCCAGCAGCCCCCCCAGCTCTGGGGCCAACGTCCTGACTTTC. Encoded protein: CASSPPSSGANVLTF.

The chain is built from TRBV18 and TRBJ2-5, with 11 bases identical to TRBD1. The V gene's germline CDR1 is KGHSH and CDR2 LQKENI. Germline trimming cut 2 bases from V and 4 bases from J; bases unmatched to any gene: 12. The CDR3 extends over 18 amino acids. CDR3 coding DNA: TGTGCCAGCTCACCATTCGGGACAGGGGGTTCCCATCGAGAGACCCAGTACTTC. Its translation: CASSPFGTGGSHRETQYF. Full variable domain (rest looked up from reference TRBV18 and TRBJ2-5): NAGVMQNPRHLVRRRGQEARLRCSPMKGHSHVYWYRQLPEEGLKFMVYLQKENIIDESGMPKERFSAEFPKEGPSILRIQQVVRGDSAAYFCASSPFGTGGSHRETQYFGPGTRLLVL.

Here the CDR3 reads CASTLALAVTYEQYF. The CDR3 DNA reads TGTGCCAGCACCTTGGCCCTAGCGGTAACCTACGAGCAGTACTTC. The chain combines TRBV28 with TRBJ2-7; TRBD2 aligns across 7 bases. V shed 7 bases, J shed 2 bases, and the junction held 11 bases outside the gene matches. Per the germline V gene, CDR1 is MDHEN and CDR2 is SYDVKM. CDR3 length equals 15 residues.

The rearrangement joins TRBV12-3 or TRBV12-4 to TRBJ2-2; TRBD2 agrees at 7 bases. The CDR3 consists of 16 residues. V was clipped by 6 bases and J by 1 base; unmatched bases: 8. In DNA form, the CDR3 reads TGTGCCAGCAGAAATCGACAGCGGGGGAACACCGGGGAGCTGTTTTTT. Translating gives CASRNRQRGNTGELFF.

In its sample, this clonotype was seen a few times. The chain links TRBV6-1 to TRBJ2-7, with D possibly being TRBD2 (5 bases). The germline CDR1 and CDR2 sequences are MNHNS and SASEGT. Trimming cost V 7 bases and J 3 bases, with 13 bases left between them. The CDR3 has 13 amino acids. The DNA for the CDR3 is TGTGCCAGCACCCTAACACTAGTCTACGAGCAGTACTTC. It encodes CASTLTLVYEQYF.

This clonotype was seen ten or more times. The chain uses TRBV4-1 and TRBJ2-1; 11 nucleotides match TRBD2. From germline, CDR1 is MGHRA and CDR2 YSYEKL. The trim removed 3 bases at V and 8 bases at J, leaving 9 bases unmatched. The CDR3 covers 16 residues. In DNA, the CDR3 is TGCGCCAGCAGCCACGCCCTAGCGGGAGGCCGCGATGAGCAGTTCTTC. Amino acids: CASSHALAGGRDEQFF.

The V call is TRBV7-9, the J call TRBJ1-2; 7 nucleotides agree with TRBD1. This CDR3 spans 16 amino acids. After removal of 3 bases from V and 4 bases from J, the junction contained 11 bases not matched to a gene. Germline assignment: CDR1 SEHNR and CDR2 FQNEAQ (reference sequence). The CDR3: CASSFPGQNSSYGYTF. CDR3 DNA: TGTGCCAGCAGCTTCCCGGGACAGAACTCGAGCTATGGCTACACCTTC. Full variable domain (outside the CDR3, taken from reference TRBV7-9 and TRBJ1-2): DTGVSQNPRHKITKRGQNVTFRCDPISEHNRLYWYRQTLGQGPEFLTYFQNEAQLEKSRLLSDRFSAERPKGSFSTLEIQRTEQGDSAMYLCASSFPGQNSSYGYTFGSGTRLTVV.

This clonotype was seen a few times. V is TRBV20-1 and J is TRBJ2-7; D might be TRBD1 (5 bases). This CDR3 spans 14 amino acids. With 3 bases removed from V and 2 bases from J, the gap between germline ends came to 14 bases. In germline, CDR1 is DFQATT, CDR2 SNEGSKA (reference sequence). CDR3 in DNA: TGCAGTGCTAGGGGGCTTAAAAACACCTACGAGCAGTACTTC. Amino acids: CSARGLKNTYEQYF.

The CDR3, as DNA: TGCGCCAGCAGCTTGACAGGGGTGACATCCTACAATGAGCAGTTCTTC. This gives the protein CASSLTGVTSYNEQFF. The genes are TRBV5-1 and TRBJ2-1; 7 nucleotides match TRBD1. Germline CDR1 is SGHRS and CDR2 is YFSETQ. The J segment lost 1 base and the V segment lost 1 base, leaving 5 bases of the junction unmatched. The CDR3 covers 16 residues. Complete variable domain (other parts from reference TRBV5-1 and TRBJ2-1): KAGVTQTPRYLIKTRGQQVTLSCSPISGHRSVSWYQQTPGQGLQFLFEYFSETQRNKGNFPGRFSGRQFSNSRSEMNVSTLELGDSALYLCASSLTGVTSYNEQFFGPGTRLTVL.

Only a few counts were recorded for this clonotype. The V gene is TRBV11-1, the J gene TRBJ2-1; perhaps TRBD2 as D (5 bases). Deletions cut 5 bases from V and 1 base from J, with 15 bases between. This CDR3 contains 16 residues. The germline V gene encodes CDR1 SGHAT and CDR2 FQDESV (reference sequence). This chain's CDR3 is CASSPSGRRSYNEQFF. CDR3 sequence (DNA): TGTGCCAGCAGCCCAAGTGGGAGACGGTCCTACAATGAGCAGTTCTTC.

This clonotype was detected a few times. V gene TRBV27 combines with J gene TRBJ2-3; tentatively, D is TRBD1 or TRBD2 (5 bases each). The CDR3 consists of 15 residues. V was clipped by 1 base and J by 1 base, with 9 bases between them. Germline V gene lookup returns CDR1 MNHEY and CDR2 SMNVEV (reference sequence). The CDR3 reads CASSLLGVRTDTQYF. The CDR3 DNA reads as TGTGCCAGCAGTTTATTGGGGGTGCGCACAGATACGCAGTATTTT.

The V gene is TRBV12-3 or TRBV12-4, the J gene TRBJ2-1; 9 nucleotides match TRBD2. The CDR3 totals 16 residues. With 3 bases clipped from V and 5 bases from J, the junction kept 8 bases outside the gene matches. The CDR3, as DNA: TGTGCCAGCAGTTTCTACCGACTAGCGGATAACAATGAGCAGTTCTTC. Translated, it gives CASSFYRLADNNEQFF.

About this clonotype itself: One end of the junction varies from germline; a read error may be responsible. In DNA, the CDR3 is TGTGCCAGCAGCCACGACAGGGGGCCTGAAGAACTGTTTTTT. Translating it yields CASSHDRGPEELFF. V is TRBV7-9 and J is TRBJ1-4, with 10 bases identical to TRBD1. Germline-derived CDR1 and CDR2 are SEHNR and FQNEAQ (reference sequence). The CDR3 loop spans 14 amino acids.

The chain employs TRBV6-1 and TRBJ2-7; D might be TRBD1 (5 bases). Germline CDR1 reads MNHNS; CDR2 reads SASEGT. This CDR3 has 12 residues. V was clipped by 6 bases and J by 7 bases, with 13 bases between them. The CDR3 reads CASSALKGEQYF. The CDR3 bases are TGTGCCAGCAGCGCTCTTAAGGGGGAGCAGTACTTC.